This TCR beta chain was sequenced for a study of a mutant IDH1 vaccine in newly diagnosed glioma. About the study: Vaccination followed radiotherapy alone by 4-6 weeks, or accompanied temozolomide cycles. Former treatment meant radiotherapy, temozolomide, or both; the majority had gotten both.

Libraries were prepared by immunoSEQ multiplex PCR; TCRdb keeps only in-frame clonotypes and omits some of them. The data show 20,000 to 25,000 clones, around 82% seen once. The time point here: week 23, last vaccination. In every dose of vaccine, 300 ug of mutant IDH1 20-mer peptide was given alongside topical imiquimod. Diagnosis in the donors showed new WHO grade 3 or 4 astrocytomas that were IDH1-mutant and ATRX-lost. Study conclusions and caveats: Immune responses arising from the vaccine appeared in about 93% of patients.

On this clone: Its specificity is not known.

The CDR3 length is 11 residues. V was trimmed by 4 bases and J by 8 bases, leaving 9 bases between them. Germline CDR1 is SQVTM and CDR2 is ANQGSEA. This TCR derives from a man aged 30-40 years with glioma. The chain links TRBV29-1 to TRBJ2-1; D is ambiguous. The material was PBMCs, obtained from a glioma patient whose treatment included an IDH1 peptide vaccine. CDR3 in DNA: TGCAGCGTTGGAAGGGAAGATGAGCAGTTCTTC. Its translation is CSVGREDEQFF.